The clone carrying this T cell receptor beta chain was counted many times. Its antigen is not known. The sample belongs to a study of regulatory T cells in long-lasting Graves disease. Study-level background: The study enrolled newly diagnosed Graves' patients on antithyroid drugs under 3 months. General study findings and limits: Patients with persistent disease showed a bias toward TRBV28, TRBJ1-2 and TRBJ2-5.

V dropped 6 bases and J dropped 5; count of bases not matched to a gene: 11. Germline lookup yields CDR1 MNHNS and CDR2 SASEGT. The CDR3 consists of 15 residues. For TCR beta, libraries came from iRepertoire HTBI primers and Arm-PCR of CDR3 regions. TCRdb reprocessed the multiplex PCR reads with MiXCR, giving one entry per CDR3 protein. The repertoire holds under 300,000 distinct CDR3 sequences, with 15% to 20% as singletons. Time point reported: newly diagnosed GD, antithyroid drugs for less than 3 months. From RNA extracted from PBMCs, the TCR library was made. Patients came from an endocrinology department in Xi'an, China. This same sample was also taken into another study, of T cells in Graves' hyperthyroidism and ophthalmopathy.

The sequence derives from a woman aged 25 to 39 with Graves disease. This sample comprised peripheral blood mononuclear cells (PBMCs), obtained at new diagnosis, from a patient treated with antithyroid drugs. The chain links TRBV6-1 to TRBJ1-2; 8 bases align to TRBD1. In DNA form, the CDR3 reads TGTGCCAGCAGCTTAGGACAGGGAATTAATTATGGCTACACCTTC. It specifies CASSLGQGINYGYTF.